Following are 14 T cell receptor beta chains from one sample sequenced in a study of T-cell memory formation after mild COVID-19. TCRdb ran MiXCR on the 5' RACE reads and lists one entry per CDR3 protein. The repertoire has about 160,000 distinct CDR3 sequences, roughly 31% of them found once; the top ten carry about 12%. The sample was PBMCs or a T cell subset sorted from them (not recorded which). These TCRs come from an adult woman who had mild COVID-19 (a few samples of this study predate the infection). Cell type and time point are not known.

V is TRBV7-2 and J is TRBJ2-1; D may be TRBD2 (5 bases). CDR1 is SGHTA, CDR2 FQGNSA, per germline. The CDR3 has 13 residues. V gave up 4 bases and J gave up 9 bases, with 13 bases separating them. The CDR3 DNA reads TGTGCCAGCAGCTCAACCAGCGCGGGTGAGCAGTTCTTC. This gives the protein CASSSTSAGEQFF.

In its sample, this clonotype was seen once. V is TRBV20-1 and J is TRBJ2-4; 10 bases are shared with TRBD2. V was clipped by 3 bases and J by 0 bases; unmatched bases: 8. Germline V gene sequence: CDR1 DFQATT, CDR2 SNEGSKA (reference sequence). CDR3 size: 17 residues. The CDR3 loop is CSASRTSGTIAKNIQYF. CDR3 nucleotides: TGCAGTGCTAGCCGAACTAGCGGGACTATAGCCAAAAACATTCAGTACTTC.

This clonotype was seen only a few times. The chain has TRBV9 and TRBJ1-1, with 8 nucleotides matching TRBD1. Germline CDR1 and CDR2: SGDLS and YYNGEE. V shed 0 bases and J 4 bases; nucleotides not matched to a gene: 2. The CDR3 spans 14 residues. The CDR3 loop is CASSVATGGTEAFF. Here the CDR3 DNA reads TGTGCCAGCAGCGTAGCCACAGGGGGCACTGAAGCTTTCTTT.

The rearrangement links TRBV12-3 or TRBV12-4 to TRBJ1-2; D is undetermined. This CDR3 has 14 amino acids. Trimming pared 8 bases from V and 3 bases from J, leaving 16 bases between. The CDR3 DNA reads TGTGCCAGCGGGATCTCCGGAGTTCACTATGGCTACACCTTC. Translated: CASGISGVHYGYTF.

The CDR3 sequence is CASSSGHQNTEAFF. The DNA of the CDR3 is TGTGCCAGCAGTTCGGGACACCAGAACACTGAAGCTTTCTTT. The genes are TRBV12-3 or TRBV12-4 and TRBJ1-1; the D gene is possibly TRBD1 (6 bases). Deletions cut 4 bases from V and 1 base from J, with 10 bases between. The CDR3 has 14 residues.

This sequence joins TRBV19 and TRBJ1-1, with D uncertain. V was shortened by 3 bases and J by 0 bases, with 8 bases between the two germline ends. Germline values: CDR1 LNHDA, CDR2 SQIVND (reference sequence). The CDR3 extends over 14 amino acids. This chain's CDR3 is CASSMERVNTEAFF. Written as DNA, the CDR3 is TGTGCCAGTAGTATGGAACGAGTGAACACTGAAGCTTTCTTT.

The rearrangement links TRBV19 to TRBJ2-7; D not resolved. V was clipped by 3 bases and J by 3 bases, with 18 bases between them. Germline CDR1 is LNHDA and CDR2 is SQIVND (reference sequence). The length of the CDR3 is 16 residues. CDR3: CASSMGMVDTDYEQYF. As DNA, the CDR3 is TGTGCCAGTAGTATGGGTATGGTCGACACGGACTACGAGCAGTACTTC.

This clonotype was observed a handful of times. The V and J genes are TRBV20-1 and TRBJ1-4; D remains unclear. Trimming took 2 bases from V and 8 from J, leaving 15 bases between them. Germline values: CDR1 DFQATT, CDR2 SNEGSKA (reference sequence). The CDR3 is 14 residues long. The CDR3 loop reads CSARYSGIGEKLFF. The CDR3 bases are TGCAGTGCTAGATATTCGGGGATTGGGGAAAAACTGTTTTTT.

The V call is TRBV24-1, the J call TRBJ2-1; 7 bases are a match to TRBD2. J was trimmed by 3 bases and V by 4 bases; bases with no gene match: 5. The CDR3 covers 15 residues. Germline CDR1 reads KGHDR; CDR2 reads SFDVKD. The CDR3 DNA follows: TGTGCCACCAGTGACGCGGCGGGGGACTACAATGAGCAGTTCTTC. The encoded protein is CATSDAAGDYNEQFF.

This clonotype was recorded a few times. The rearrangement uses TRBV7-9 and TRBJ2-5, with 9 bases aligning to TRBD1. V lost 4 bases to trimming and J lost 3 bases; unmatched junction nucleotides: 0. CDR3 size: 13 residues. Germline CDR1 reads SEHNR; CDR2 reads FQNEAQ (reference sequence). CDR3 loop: CASSWDREETQYF. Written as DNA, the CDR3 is TGTGCCAGCAGCTGGGACAGGGAAGAGACCCAGTACTTC. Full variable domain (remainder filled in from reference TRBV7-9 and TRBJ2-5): DTGVSQNPRHKITKRGQNVTFRCDPISEHNRLYWYRQTLGQGPEFLTYFQNEAQLEKSRLLSDRFSAERPKGSFSTLEIQRTEQGDSAMYLCASSWDREETQYFGPGTRLLVL.

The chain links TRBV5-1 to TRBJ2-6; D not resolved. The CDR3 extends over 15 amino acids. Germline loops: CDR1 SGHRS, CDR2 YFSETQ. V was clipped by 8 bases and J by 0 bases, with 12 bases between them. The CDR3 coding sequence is TGCGCCAGAAGGCGTGAAAGCTCTGGGGCCAACGTCCTGACTTTC. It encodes CARRRESSGANVLTF.

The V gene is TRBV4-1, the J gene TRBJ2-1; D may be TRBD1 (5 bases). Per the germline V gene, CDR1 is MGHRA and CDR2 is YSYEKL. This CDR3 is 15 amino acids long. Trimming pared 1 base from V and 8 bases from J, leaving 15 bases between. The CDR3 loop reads CASSQASLGEYEQFF. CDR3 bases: TGCGCCAGCAGCCAAGCGTCTTTAGGGGAATATGAGCAGTTCTTC.

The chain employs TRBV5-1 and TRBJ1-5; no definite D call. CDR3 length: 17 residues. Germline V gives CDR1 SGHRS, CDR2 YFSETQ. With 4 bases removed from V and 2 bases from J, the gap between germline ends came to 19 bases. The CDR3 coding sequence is TGCGCCAGCAGCGCCGGGGTTAATAAACGGGGCAATCAGCCCCAGCATTTT. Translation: CASSAGVNKRGNQPQHF.

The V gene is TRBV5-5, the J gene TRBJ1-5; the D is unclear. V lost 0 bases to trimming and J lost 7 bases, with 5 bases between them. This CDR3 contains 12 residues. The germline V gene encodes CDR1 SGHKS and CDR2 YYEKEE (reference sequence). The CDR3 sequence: CASSLAGQPQHF. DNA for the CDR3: TGTGCCAGCAGCTTGGCCGGGCAGCCCCAGCATTTT.